Below, 27 T cell receptor beta chains from the same sample are listed, as sequenced in a study of cytomegalovirus exposure and HLA in healthy donors. Primers: 60 Vbeta forward and 13 Jbeta reverse. Sequencing was performed with immunoSEQ multiplex PCR; in TCRdb, only in-frame clones are kept and a portion is missing. Altogether some 96,000 clones are present, over 65% being singletons, with the ten largest covering around 0.76%. The sample comprised PBMCs. These receptor sequences come from a woman aged 55-69 years in good health and CMV-seronegative.

The V and J genes are TRBV11-2 and TRBJ2-7; D perhaps matches TRBD2 (5 bases). Germline CDR1 SGHAT, CDR2 FQNNGV. This CDR3 spans 14 amino acids. V was pared by 6 bases and J by 5 bases, with 17 bases between. The chain's CDR3 is CASRGRGDSNEQYF. CDR3 DNA sequence: TGTGCCAGCAGAGGGAGAGGAGATTCCAACGAGCAGTACTTC.

The chain carries TRBV30 and TRBJ1-2; D not resolved. This CDR3 is 11 amino acids long. Germline V gene sequence: CDR1 GTSNPN, CDR2 SVGIG (reference sequence). Trimming removed 0 bases from V and 6 bases from J, with 5 bases in between. The CDR3 nucleotides are TGTGCCTGGAGTGTACTTGATGGCTACACCTTC. It is translated as CAWSVLDGYTF.

This chain links TRBV29-1 with TRBJ1-2; 7 bases align to TRBD1. Trimming took 5 bases from V and 4 from J; bases not matched to a gene: 7. Germline V CDR1 and CDR2: SQVTM, ANQGSEA. This CDR3 is built from 13 residues. The CDR3 sequence: CSVIRQGSYGYTF. The CDR3 region has the DNA TGCAGCGTTATACGACAGGGTTCCTATGGCTACACCTTC.

CDR3 DNA: TGTGCCAGCAGCGCACCAGGGTCCGGGGAGCTGTTTTTT. It translates to CASSAPGSGELFF. This sequence joins TRBV9 and TRBJ2-2; possible D gene TRBD1, 5 bases. CDR1 is SGDLS, CDR2 YYNGEE, per germline. The germline V and J ends were trimmed by 3 bases and 6 bases, with 9 bases remaining between them. The CDR3 extends over 13 amino acids.

This clone was observed a single time. CDR3 residues: CASSDLMRYF. The CDR3, as DNA: TGTGCCAGCAGTGATCTGATGCGGTACTTC. The V call is TRBV2, the J call TRBJ2-7; no definite D call. Trimming shortened V by 3 bases and J by 12 bases, and 9 bases separated the two germline ends. CDR3 length: 10 amino acids. Germline lookup yields CDR1 SNHLY and CDR2 FYNNEI.

The count of this clone is one. The chain carries TRBV19 and TRBJ1-1, with D possibly TRBD1 on 6 matching bases. Between the trimmed V and J ends, which lost 3 bases and 2 bases, there was a span of 10 bases. CDR3 length: 14 residues. Looked up from germline, CDR1 is LNHDA and CDR2 is SQIVND (reference sequence). Written as DNA, the CDR3 is TGTGCCAGTAGTATGACAGGCCCTAACACTGAAGCTTTCTTT. Its translation: CASSMTGPNTEAFF.

The gene calls are TRBV5-1 and TRBJ2-7, with unresolved D. Germline V gene data show CDR1 as SGHRS and CDR2 as YFSETQ. V lost 3 bases and J lost 5, with 12 bases in between. The CDR3 runs 13 residues. The CDR3 DNA is TGCGCCAGCAGCTCCACCCCACACGACGAGCAGTACTTC. This gives the protein CASSSTPHDEQYF.

This chain links TRBV28 with TRBJ2-1; 7 bases are a match to TRBD1. The CDR3 is 15 residues long. Germline trimming cut 3 bases from V and 8 bases from J; bases unmatched to any gene: 10. Germline loops: CDR1 MDHEN, CDR2 SYDVKM. The CDR3 is CASSFPSTGSDEQFF. CDR3 in DNA: TGTGCCAGCAGTTTCCCCTCGACAGGGAGTGATGAGCAGTTCTTC. The full variable domain, rest sourced from reference TRBV28 and TRBJ2-1, is DVKVTQSSRYLVKRTGEKVFLECVQDMDHENMFWYRQDPGLGLRLIYFSYDVKMKEKGDIPEGYSVSREKKERFSLILESASTNQTSMYLCASSFPSTGSDEQFFGPGTRLTVL.

This clone was counted only a few times. The CDR3 DNA reads TGTGCCACCAGGGGACAGGTAGCAACTAATGAAAAACTGTTTTTT. Its translation: CATRGQVATNEKLFF. The chain couples TRBV15 to TRBJ1-4, with 8 bases identical to TRBD1. Per germline, CDR1 LNHNV and CDR2 YYDKDF (reference sequence). V was clipped by 6 bases and J by 0 bases; unmatched bases: 3. The CDR3 extends over 15 amino acids. The entire variable domain, with the rest obtained from reference TRBV15 and TRBJ1-4, is as follows: DAMVIQNPRYQVTQFGKPVTLSCSQTLNHNVMYWYQQKSSQAPKLLFHYYDKDFNNEADTPDNFQSRRPNTSFCFLDIRSPGLGDTAMYLCATRGQVATNEKLFFGSGTQLSVL.

The chain links TRBV5-6 to TRBJ2-7, with TRBD1 as a possible D gene (5 bases). CDR1 and CDR2 from the germline V gene are SGHDT and YYEEEE. CDR3 size: 15 residues. The V end was cut by 4 bases, the J end by 3 bases, with 17 bases between. CDR3: CASSQQGQAFYEQYF. CDR3 nucleotides: TGTGCCAGCAGCCAGCAGGGTCAGGCCTTCTACGAGCAGTACTTC.

This clone was observed a single time. The V call is TRBV7-2, the J call TRBJ2-5, with a possible D match to TRBD1 (6 bases). CDR1 and CDR2 from the germline V gene are SGHTA and FQGNSA. This CDR3 comprises 13 residues. The V and J ends lost 10 bases and 2 bases respectively, with 14 bases between them. In nucleotides, the CDR3 is TGTGCCACATCGATACAGGGACAAGAGACCCAGTACTTC. It is translated as CATSIQGQETQYF. Based on the CDR3 plus reference TRBV7-2 and TRBJ2-5, the full variable domain is GAGVSQSPSNKVTEKGKDVELRCDPISGHTALYWYRQSLGQGLEFLIYFQGNSAPDKSGLPSDRFSAERTGGSVSTLTIQRTQQEDSAVYLCATSIQGQETQYFGPGTRLLVL.

This sequence joins TRBV9 and TRBJ1-4; tentatively, D is TRBD1 (5 bases). Germline CDR1 reads SGDLS; CDR2 reads YYNGEE. Trimming pared 3 bases from V and 0 bases from J, leaving 12 bases between. The CDR3 spans 16 residues. The CDR3, as DNA: TGTGCCAGCAGCGAGGGACTTGTAGCAACTAATGAAAAACTGTTTTTT. Protein product: CASSEGLVATNEKLFF.

Here the CDR3 reads CASSLGTGDADEQYF. CDR3 sequence (DNA): TGCGCCAGCAGCTTGGGGACAGGGGACGCGGACGAGCAGTACTTC. The rearrangement joins TRBV5-1 to TRBJ2-7; 9 bases match TRBD1. V lost 0 bases, J lost 5 bases, and 6 bases stayed unmatched. The CDR3 runs to 15 residues. Per germline, CDR1 SGHRS and CDR2 YFSETQ.

This rearrangement joins TRBV5-1 to TRBJ2-7, with 9 bases lining up with TRBD2. V was pared by 3 bases and J by 4 bases, with 2 bases of the junction left unmatched. Germline V gene lookup returns CDR1 SGHRS and CDR2 YFSETQ. The CDR3 is made up of 13 amino acids. The CDR3 reads CASSWTSDYEQYF. The CDR3 bases are TGCGCCAGCAGCTGGACTAGCGATTACGAGCAGTACTTC.

The V gene is TRBV5-8, the J gene TRBJ2-5, with 11 positions matching TRBD1. The CDR3 totals 13 residues. Germline V gene data show CDR1 as SGHTS and CDR2 as YDEGEE. V shed 2 bases, J shed 7 bases, and the junction held 1 base outside the gene matches. The CDR3 DNA reads as TGTGCCAGCAGCTTAGGGACAGGGGGGACCCAGTACTTC. It specifies CASSLGTGGTQYF.

J is TRBJ1-5 and V is TRBV19, with 8 bases matching TRBD1. The CDR3 runs 14 residues. Germline V gene sequence: CDR1 LNHDA, CDR2 SQIVND (reference sequence). The trim removed 4 bases at V and 4 bases at J, leaving 3 bases unmatched. The CDR3 reads CASSTTGANQPQHF. CDR3 nucleotides: TGTGCCAGTAGTACGACAGGGGCAAATCAGCCCCAGCATTTT. Full variable domain (rest looked up from reference TRBV19 and TRBJ1-5): DGGITQSPKYLFRKEGQNVTLSCEQNLNHDAMYWYRQDPGQGLRLIYYSQIVNDFQKGDIAEGYSVSREKKESFPLTVTSAQKNPTAFYLCASSTTGANQPQHFGDGTRLSIL.

V usage is TRBV2 and J usage is TRBJ2-1; 8 bases match TRBD2. J was trimmed by 0 bases and V by 5 bases; bases with no gene match: 6. The CDR3 is 16 residues long. In germline, CDR1 is SNHLY, CDR2 FYNNEI. The CDR3 is CASSPWGTSSYNEQFF. In nucleotides, the CDR3 is TGTGCCAGCAGTCCTTGGGGGACTAGCTCCTACAATGAGCAGTTCTTC.

The chain uses TRBV4-3 and TRBJ2-1; 9 nucleotides match TRBD2. Trimming cost V 1 base and J 12 bases; bases outside gene matches: 10. Germline loops: CDR1 LGHNA, CDR2 YSLEER. The CDR3 loop spans 15 amino acids. Written as DNA, the CDR3 is TGCGCCAGCAGCCAAGCCCCAGGACTAGCGTCCCCGCAGTTCTTC. It translates to CASSQAPGLASPQFF.

Worth noting for this clone: Mismatch with germline at one junction end may stem from a read error. The rearrangement uses TRBV15 and TRBJ1-1; D gene ambiguous. Germline CDR1 and CDR2: LNHNV and YYDKDF (reference sequence). There are 12 residues in the CDR3. The CDR3 loop reads CATRSLNTEAFF. CDR3 DNA: TGTGCCACCCGCAGCTTGAACACTGAAGCTTTCTTT.

This clone was counted only a few times. This chain links TRBV27 with TRBJ2-7, with 9 bases lining up with TRBD1. The CDR3 is made up of 13 amino acids. V was pared by 8 bases and J by 4 bases, with 6 bases of the junction left unmatched. CDR1 and CDR2 (germline): MNHEY, SMNVEV (reference sequence). Written as DNA, the CDR3 is TGTGCCAGCGCCCGGGACAGGGCTTACGAGCAGTACTTC. Translation: CASARDRAYEQYF.

The CDR3 reads CASSLTTGTNTGELFF. The CDR3 DNA is TGTGCCAGCAGCTTAACCACAGGGACGAACACCGGGGAGCTGTTTTTT. V usage is TRBV7-2 and J usage is TRBJ2-2, with D possibly TRBD1 on 6 matching bases. Trimming took 2 bases from V and 0 from J, leaving 10 bases between them. The CDR3 loop spans 16 amino acids. The germline CDR1 and CDR2 sequences are SGHTA and FQGNSA.

V is TRBV7-6 and J is TRBJ2-5, with TRBD2 matching 11 bases. The germline CDR1 and CDR2 sequences are SGHVS and FNYEAQ. This CDR3 spans 15 amino acids. Germline trimming cut 5 bases from V and 4 bases from J; bases unmatched to any gene: 6. CDR3 residues: CASSVSGRALETQYF. CDR3 nucleotides: TGTGCCAGCAGCGTTAGCGGGAGGGCCCTAGAGACCCAGTACTTC.

This clone was counted once. This chain links TRBV4-2 with TRBJ2-7; D is possibly TRBD2 (6 bases). The CDR3 has 13 residues. V lost 5 bases to trimming and J lost 4 bases, with 12 bases between them. The germline CDR1 and CDR2 sequences are LGHNA and YNFKEQ. CDR3: CASSSGLLYEQYF. The CDR3 DNA reads TGTGCCAGCAGCTCGGGACTTCTATACGAGCAGTACTTC.

V gene TRBV7-9 combines with J gene TRBJ1-4; 9 bases fit TRBD1. This CDR3 is 15 amino acids long. The germline CDR1 and CDR2 sequences are SEHNR and FQNEAQ (reference sequence). V lost 4 bases and J lost 2; bases outside the gene matches: 2. CDR3 loop: CASSSGQGTNEKLFF. CDR3 nucleotide sequence: TGTGCCAGCAGCTCCGGACAGGGGACTAATGAAAAACTGTTTTTT.

This clone has just one count. The chain joins TRBV5-3 to TRBJ2-3; 7 positions match TRBD1. TRBV5-3 belongs to the ORF category, with a function that is uncertain. V trimming: 2 bases; J trimming: 0 bases; junction bases outside the gene matches: 9. The CDR3 extends over 17 amino acids. CDR3 loop: CARSFGDRAISTDTQYF. The CDR3, as DNA: TGTGCCAGAAGCTTTGGGGACAGAGCTATTAGCACAGATACGCAGTATTTT.

This clone was detected a few times. The CDR3 here is CASSFGLRGRGRTQYF. Written as DNA, the CDR3 is TGCGCCAGCAGCTTTGGTTTGCGGGGGCGCGGACGTACGCAGTATTTT. The chain is built from TRBV5-1 and TRBJ2-3; possibly TRBD2 for D (7 bases). This CDR3 is 16 amino acids long. V was trimmed by 2 bases and J by 8 bases, leaving 21 bases between them. Germline-derived CDR1 and CDR2 are SGHRS and YFSETQ.

The chain carries TRBV15 and TRBJ2-7; D not resolved. From germline, CDR1 is LNHNV and CDR2 YYDKDF (reference sequence). The CDR3 length is 15 residues. V dropped 0 bases and J dropped 0 bases, with 9 bases sitting between them. In nucleotides, the CDR3 is TGTGCCACCAGCAGAGATTTACTGAACTCCTACGAGCAGTACTTC. The encoded protein is CATSRDLLNSYEQYF.